Each of the 23 T cell receptor beta chains below was sequenced from the same sample in a study of T cell repertoires in cytomegalovirus infection (dated by TCRdb to about 2019). The sequencer was an Illumina HiSeq 1500. The raw public reads went through TCRdb reprocessing: fastp at Q25, MiXCR clone calling, in-frame beta chains kept. One record per CDR3 amino acid sequence lists the most common genes and DNA. The sample contains about 490,000 distinct CDR3 sequences, about 25% of them found a single time. The top ten hold around 13% of the sample. Source material: PBMCs. Source of these receptors: a human donor in good health (CMV status not recorded). Some clones in this sample may be carry-over from other donors' samples.

This chain uses TRBV11-2 with TRBJ2-7, with 9 bases aligning to TRBD2. The CDR3 runs 16 residues. Germline V gives CDR1 SGHAT, CDR2 FQNNGV. Trimming removed 1 base from V and 4 bases from J; junction bases left unmatched: 8. The CDR3 region is CASSLALAGLHYEQYF. CDR3 coding DNA: TGTGCCAGCAGCTTAGCACTAGCGGGCCTCCATTACGAGCAGTACTTC.

This clonotype was seen more than once but under ten times. V gene TRBV6-6 combines with J gene TRBJ1-6; D uncertain. Trimming took 2 bases from V and 1 from J, leaving 12 bases between them. This CDR3 region has 17 residues. Germline CDR1 and CDR2: MNHNY and SVGAGI (reference sequence). The CDR3 loop reads CASSYGTSGSYNSPLHF. The CDR3 bases are TGTGCCAGCAGTTACGGAACGTCGGGGTCCTATAATTCACCCCTCCACTTT.

This clonotype was seen at least ten times. This chain joins TRBV12-3 or TRBV12-4 and TRBJ1-4, with a weak D call TRBD1 (6 bases). CDR3 length: 14 amino acids. V gave up 5 bases and J gave up 2 bases, with 9 bases separating them. In nucleotides, the CDR3 is TGTGCCAGCAGTGTGCAGGGGACTAATGAAAAACTGTTTTTT. Amino acids: CASSVQGTNEKLFF.

This clonotype was seen many times. The CDR3 DNA reads as TGTGCCAGCAGCTTACCGGACAGGGTTTCACCAACAGCCTACAATGAGCAGTTCTTC. Its protein is CASSLPDRVSPTAYNEQFF. The gene calls are TRBV7-2 and TRBJ2-1, with 8 bases fitting TRBD1. The length of the CDR3 is 19 residues. The J segment lost 2 bases and the V segment lost 2 bases, leaving 14 bases of the junction unmatched. CDR1 SGHTA and CDR2 FQGNSA come from the germline V gene.

Worth noting for this clonotype: An end of the junction does not agree with germline; a read error may underlie this. The genes are TRBV25-1 and TRBJ2-2, with a weak D call TRBD1 (6 bases). The CDR3 length is 11 residues. In germline, CDR1 is MGHDK, CDR2 SYGVNS. The CDR3 loop is CASSEAGARIF. The CDR3 region has the DNA TGTGCCAGCAGTGAAGCAGGGGCCCGGATTTTT. Based on the CDR3 plus reference TRBV25-1 and TRBJ2-2, the full variable domain is EADIYQTPRYLVIGTGKKITLECSQTMGHDKMYWYQQDPGMELHLIHYSYGVNSTEKGDLSSESTVSRIRTEHFPLTLESARPSHTSQYLCASSEAGARIFGEGSRLTVL.

This clonotype was seen many times. The chain employs TRBV7-2 and TRBJ1-2; weak D call: TRBD1 (6 bases). The CDR3 consists of 17 residues. V was cut by 0 bases and J by 1 base, with 15 bases left in between. The V gene's germline CDR1 is SGHTA and CDR2 FQGNSA. CDR3 loop: CASSLALRGSGNYGYTF. The DNA of the CDR3 is TGTGCCAGCAGCTTAGCGCTCAGGGGATCCGGTAACTATGGCTACACCTTC.

This clonotype was counted a few times. This chain uses TRBV4-1 with TRBJ2-2; D might be TRBD1 (6 bases). The germline CDR1 and CDR2 sequences are MGHRA and YSYEKL. This CDR3 is built from 15 residues. The V gene lost 1 base and the J gene lost 6 bases, with 12 bases spanning the gap. The CDR3 DNA is TGCGCCAGCAGCCAAGGACTACAGGGTCCCGGGGAGCTGTTTTTT. Translating gives CASSQGLQGPGELFF.

The chain joins TRBV28 to TRBJ2-1, with 7 bases lining up with TRBD1. The CDR3 has 16 residues. Germline CDR1 MDHEN, CDR2 SYDVKM. Germline trimming cut 0 bases from V and 5 bases from J; bases unmatched to any gene: 7. CDR3 bases: TGTGCCAGCAGTTTATGGGCGGACAGGCGAGACAATGAGCAGTTCTTC. Residues: CASSLWADRRDNEQFF. The entire variable domain, with the rest obtained from reference TRBV28 and TRBJ2-1, is as follows: DVKVTQSSRYLVKRTGEKVFLECVQDMDHENMFWYRQDPGLGLRLIYFSYDVKMKEKGDIPEGYSVSREKKERFSLILESASTNQTSMYLCASSLWADRRDNEQFFGPGTRLTVL.

The V call is TRBV7-6, the J call TRBJ2-7; unclear D gene. Trimming cost V 5 bases and J 6 bases, with 8 bases left between them. This CDR3 region has 11 residues. The germline V gene has CDR1 SGHVS and CDR2 FNYEAQ. CDR3 residues: CASSPECEQYF. The CDR3 DNA sequence: TGTGCCAGCAGCCCGGAGTGCGAGCAGTACTTC.

Only a few counts were recorded for this clonotype. The genes are TRBV12-3 or TRBV12-4 and TRBJ2-1; D remains ambiguous. This CDR3 contains 13 residues. V was trimmed by 1 base and J by 10 bases, leaving 11 bases between them. The CDR3 here is CASSLGAVREQFF. In DNA form, the CDR3 reads TGTGCCAGCAGTTTAGGTGCCGTCCGCGAGCAGTTCTTC.

The chain couples TRBV5-4 to TRBJ2-3; TRBD2 matches 8 bases. With 4 bases clipped from V and 5 bases from J, the junction kept 9 bases outside the gene matches. CDR1 is SGHNT, CDR2 YYREEE, per germline (reference sequence). This CDR3 region has 15 residues. The DNA for the CDR3 is TGTGCCAGCAGCATAGGGACTAGGGGCGGAGATACGCAGTATTTT. It codes for CASSIGTRGGDTQYF.

In this sample, this clonotype turned up a few times. This rearrangement joins TRBV11-3 to TRBJ2-3; 12 bases match TRBD2. This CDR3 is 15 amino acids long. Germline CDR1 and CDR2: SGHNT and YENEEA. V lost 0 bases, J lost 5 bases, and 0 bases stayed unmatched. The CDR3 here is CASSLEGLAGDTQYF. CDR3 DNA: TGTGCCAGCAGCTTAGAGGGACTAGCGGGAGATACGCAGTATTTT.

This clonotype was found many times. The chain recombines TRBV7-2 with TRBJ2-1, with TRBD1 as a possible D gene (7 bases). This CDR3 comprises 18 residues. The V gene's germline CDR1 is SGHTA and CDR2 FQGNSA. Trimming left V 7 bases short and J 0 bases short, with 22 bases between. The CDR3 coding sequence is TGTGCCAGCACCTCCAGGGGGGAGGCCATGAGCTCCTACAATGAGCAGTTCTTC. It is translated as CASTSRGEAMSSYNEQFF.

V gene TRBV6-5 combines with J gene TRBJ2-3; 12 bases align to TRBD2. Germline V lookup: CDR1 MNHEY, CDR2 SVGAGI. This CDR3 comprises 18 residues. The ends lost 6 bases at V and 3 bases at J; junction bases unmatched: 13. The chain's CDR3 is CASSRELAGGLGTDTQYF. CDR3 in DNA: TGTGCCAGCAGCCGTGAACTAGCGGGAGGATTAGGAACAGATACGCAGTATTTT.

This clonotype was observed a handful of times. The rearrangement uses TRBV11-3 and TRBJ2-1; D ambiguous. CDR1 and CDR2 (germline): SGHNT, YENEEA. The CDR3 spans 13 residues. Trimming took 1 base from V and 9 from J, leaving 10 bases between them. Here the CDR3 reads CASSLGPSGEQFF. The CDR3 DNA reads as TGTGCCAGCAGCTTAGGACCGTCCGGTGAGCAGTTCTTC.

This clonotype has at least ten counts. The gene calls are TRBV7-2 and TRBJ1-2, with 7 nucleotides matching TRBD1. Germline CDR1 is SGHTA and CDR2 is FQGNSA. The CDR3 is 14 residues long. The trim removed 3 bases at V and 2 bases at J, leaving 3 bases unmatched. The CDR3 sequence: CASSFRGQNYGYTF. The CDR3 coding sequence is TGTGCCAGCAGCTTTAGGGGACAGAACTATGGCTACACCTTC.

This chain uses TRBV12-3 or TRBV12-4 with TRBJ1-5, with D maybe TRBD1 (6 bases). The CDR3 extends over 15 amino acids. V lost 2 bases to trimming and J lost 2 bases, with 10 bases between them. Here the CDR3 DNA reads TGTGCCAGCAGTTTAACAGGGTACGGCAATCAGCCCCAGCATTTT. It encodes CASSLTGYGNQPQHF.

The sample holds many counts of this clonotype. This chain joins TRBV7-8 and TRBJ2-7; TRBD1 agrees at 11 bases. V was clipped by 2 bases and J by 7 bases; unmatched bases: 4. The CDR3 has 14 amino acids. CDR1 is SGHVS, CDR2 FQNEAQ, per germline. The CDR3 DNA follows: TGTGCCAGCAGCTTAAAGGGACAGGGGGGTGAGCAGTACGTC. Translating it yields CASSLKGQGGEQYV.

This clonotype occurred once. The chain uses TRBV28 and TRBJ2-7; TRBD1 matches at 8 bases. CDR3 length: 14 amino acids. Germline CDR1 MDHEN, CDR2 SYDVKM. Trimming at V came to 7 bases and at J to 1 base, leaving 6 bases not matched to a gene. The chain's CDR3 is CASISGQGSYEQYF. The DNA for the CDR3 is TGTGCCAGCATATCAGGACAGGGTTCCTACGAGCAGTACTTC.

J is TRBJ2-7 and V is TRBV11-2; D is uncertain. Germline CDR1 and CDR2: SGHAT and FQNNGV. The V end lost 4 bases, the J end lost 7 bases, and 8 bases lay between the germline ends. This CDR3 spans 11 amino acids. The CDR3 region has the DNA TGTGCCAGCAGCTCAGGAGTAGAGCAGTACGTC. Protein sequence: CASSSGVEQYV.

The chain carries TRBV28 and TRBJ2-3; D gene ambiguous. V was pared by 5 bases and J by 2 bases, with 8 bases between. Per germline, CDR1 MDHEN and CDR2 SYDVKM. The CDR3 contains 13 residues. CDR3 region: CASSNDPTDTQYF. In nucleotides, the CDR3 is TGTGCCAGCAGTAATGACCCCACAGATACGCAGTATTTT.

The J gene is TRBJ2-1, the V gene TRBV3-1, with 14 positions matching TRBD2. Trimming cost V 3 bases and J 6 bases; bases outside gene matches: 4. In germline, CDR1 is LGHDT, CDR2 YNNKEL (reference sequence). The CDR3 is 16 amino acids. CDR3 DNA: TGTGCCAGCAGCCAGGGGGGACTAGCGGGAGCCAATGAGCAGTTCTTC. Its protein is CASSQGGLAGANEQFF.

This clonotype was observed at least ten times. The CDR3 loop reads CASSFGTTYNEQFF. The CDR3 region has the DNA TGTGCCAGCAGCTTTGGGACAACCTACAATGAGCAGTTCTTC. The genes are TRBV11-3 and TRBJ2-1; a possible D gene is TRBD1 (6 bases). CDR1 and CDR2 from the germline V gene are SGHNT and YENEEA. The CDR3 consists of 14 residues. Trimming left V 3 bases short and J 2 bases short, with 8 bases between.